Sequencing of this T cell receptor (beta chain) was carried out in a study of T cell responses to AZD1222 COVID-19 vaccine. Profiled with immunoSEQ multiplex PCR; TCRdb holds only in-frame clones, not every one. The data show 120,000 or so clones, about 90% seen once. The CDR3 runs 15 residues. Germline CDR1 SNHLY, CDR2 FYNNEI. The junction had 5 bases not matched to a gene; V was cut back by 6 bases and J by 1 base. This chain joins TRBV2 and TRBJ1-5, with 8 bases lining up with TRBD1. Sequences were derived from peripheral blood, sampled on day 0 of AZD1222 vaccination. This TCR derives from an adult in good health. The CDR3 region is CASSRQGQSNQPQHF. The CDR3 bases are TGTGCCAGCAGCCGACAGGGGCAGAGCAATCAGCCCCAGCATTTT.